This T cell receptor beta chain appears in the sequencing data of a study of neurological immune-mediated disorders. TCRdb re-analysed the 5' RACE reads in MiXCR, keeping a single row per CDR3 protein. The table has 44,000 or so distinct CDR3 sequences, more than 5% seen once. The CDR3 consists of 15 residues. CDR1 and CDR2 (germline): SQVTM, ANQGSEA. Trimming stripped 6 bases from V and 1 base from J, with 19 bases between. This clonotype was counted many times. What was sequenced was CD4+ T cells from blood. The origin of this receptor is a woman between 40 and 50 years old in good health. The chain couples TRBV29-1 to TRBJ2-7; D is possibly TRBD2 (6 bases). CDR3 residues: CSVAPAGIQSYEQYF. As DNA, the CDR3 is TGCAGCGTCGCTCCGGCGGGGATACAATCCTACGAGCAGTACTTC.